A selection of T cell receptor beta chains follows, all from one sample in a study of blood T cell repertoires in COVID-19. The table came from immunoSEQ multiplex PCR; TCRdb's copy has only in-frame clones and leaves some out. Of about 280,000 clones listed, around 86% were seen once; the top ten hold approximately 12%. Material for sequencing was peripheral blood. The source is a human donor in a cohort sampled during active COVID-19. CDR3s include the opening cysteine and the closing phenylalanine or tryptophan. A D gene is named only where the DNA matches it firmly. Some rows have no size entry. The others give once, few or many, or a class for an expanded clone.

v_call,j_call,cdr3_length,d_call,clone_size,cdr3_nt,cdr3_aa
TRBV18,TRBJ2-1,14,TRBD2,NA,TGTGCCAGCTCACCAGGACTAGCGGGCAATGAGCAGTTCTTC,CASSPGLAGNEQFF
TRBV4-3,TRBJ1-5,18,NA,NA,TGCGCCAGCAGCACCCGACACAGGACCCAGAGGAGCAATCAGCCCCAGCATTTT,CASSTRHRTQRSNQPQHF
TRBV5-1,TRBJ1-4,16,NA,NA,TGCGCCAGCAGCCCGGGAGGGGAAGCAACTAATGAAAAACTGTTTTTT,CASSPGGEATNEKLFF
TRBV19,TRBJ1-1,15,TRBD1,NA,TGTGCCAGTAGTAAAACATGGACAGGCAACACTGAAGCTTTCTTT,CASSKTWTGNTEAFF
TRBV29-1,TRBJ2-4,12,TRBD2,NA,TGCAGCGTCTCTGCGGGGGAAAACATTCAGTACTTC,CSVSAGENIQYF
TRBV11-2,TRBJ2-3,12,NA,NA,TGTGCCAGCAGCTCCTCCAGGAATACGCAGTATTTT,CASSSSRNTQYF
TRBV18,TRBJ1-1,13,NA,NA,TGTGCCAGCTCACCTTCCCAGGGCAGTGAAGCTTTCTTT,CASSPSQGSEAFF
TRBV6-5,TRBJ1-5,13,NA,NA,TGTGCCAGCAGTTACGACAGAAATCAGCCCCAGCATTTT,CASSYDRNQPQHF
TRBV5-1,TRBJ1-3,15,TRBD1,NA,TGCGCCAGCAGCTCCGACAGGGGAGCTGGAAACACCATATATTTT,CASSSDRGAGNTIYF
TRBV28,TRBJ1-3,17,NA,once,TGTGCCAGCAGTTTAGGTGGCCGGGGATTCTCTGGAAACACCATATATTTT,CASSLGGRGFSGNTIYF
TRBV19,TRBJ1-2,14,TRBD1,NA,TGTGCCAGTAGTATCGGACAGGGGAACGGCGGCTACACCTTC,CASSIGQGNGGYTF
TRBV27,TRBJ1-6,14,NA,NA,TGTGCCAGCAGCCCAGGGGTCCTAAATTCACCCCTCCACTTT,CASSPGVLNSPLHF
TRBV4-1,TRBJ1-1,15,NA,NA,TGCGCCAGCAGCCAAGATATTAGGCCGGGGGCTGAAGCTTTCTTT,CASSQDIRPGAEAFF
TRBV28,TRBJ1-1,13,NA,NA,TGTGCCAGCAGTTTCGCGGATGTTTACCGCGCTTTCTTT,CASSFADVYRAFF
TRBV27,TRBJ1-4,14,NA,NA,TGTGCCAGCAGTTATAACAGGGTAAATGAAAAACTGTTTTTT,CASSYNRVNEKLFF
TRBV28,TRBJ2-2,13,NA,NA,TGTGCCGGGATGGGGCAGCTCACCGGGGAGCTGTTTTTT,CAGMGQLTGELFF
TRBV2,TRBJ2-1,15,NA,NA,TGTGCCAGCAGGGACCAAAGGGGCTCCTACAATGAGCAGTTCTTC,CASRDQRGSYNEQFF
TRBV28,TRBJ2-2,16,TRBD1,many,TGTGCCAGCAGTTACGAGGACAGGGGTTACACCGGGGAGCTGTTTTTT,CASSYEDRGYTGELFF
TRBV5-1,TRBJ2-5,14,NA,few,TGCGCCAGCACTAACCCCGGCGGGCAAGAGACCCAGTACTTC,CASTNPGGQETQYF
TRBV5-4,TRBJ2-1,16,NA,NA,TGTGCCAGCAGCTCAGCATTTGGGAGCTCCTACAATGAGCAGTTCTTC,CASSSAFGSSYNEQFF
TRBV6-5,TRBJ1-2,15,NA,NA,TGTGCCAGCAGTTACTCGAAGGGGCGGGGTGGTGGCTACACCTTC,CASSYSKGRGGGYTF
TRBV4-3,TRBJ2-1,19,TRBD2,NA,TGCGCCAGCAGCCGCCAAGCCTGGACTAGCGGGAGGGCCGGAGTTGAGCAGTTCTTC,CASSRQAWTSGRAGVEQFF
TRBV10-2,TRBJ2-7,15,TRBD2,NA,TGCGCCAGCAGGGATACTAGCGGGAAGTACTACGAGCAGTACTTC,CASRDTSGKYYEQYF
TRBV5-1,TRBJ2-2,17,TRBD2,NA,TGCGCCAGCATCTCTGGTGCGGCTAGCGGAAACACCGGGGAGCTGTTTTTT,CASISGAASGNTGELFF
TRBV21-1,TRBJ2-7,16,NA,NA,TGTGCCAGCAGCAATCTCCGACACATGAGCTCCTACGAGCAGTACTTC,CASSNLRHMSSYEQYF
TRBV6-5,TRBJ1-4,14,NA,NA,TGTGCCAGCAGTTACCGAGGAGGCGATGAAAAACTGTTTTTT,CASSYRGGDEKLFF